The present entry profiles one TCR beta chain with its context. Its target is not known. The data originate from a study of T cell responses to AZD1222 COVID-19 vaccine. Study results and limitations: Distributed over spike, vaccine-associated CD4 TCRs predominated at 160-218 and 743-854. Most donors were white British, females outnumbered males, and clonal diversity was possibly underestimated. Reportedly, nearly half of unique spike TCRs recognized epitopes outside B.1.351/B.1.1.7 mutations. The number of AZD1222 recipients seropositive at baseline was only 6 or 7.

Trimming stripped 1 base from V and 0 bases from J, with 7 bases between. In germline, CDR1 is LGHDT, CDR2 YNNKEL (reference sequence). The CDR3 consists of 14 residues. Only in-frame clones appear in the TCRdb table, and some are missing; sequencing was by immunoSEQ multiplex PCR. The table lists 150,000 to 200,000 clones, 94% of them singletons. The sequences come from peripheral blood, collected on day 0 of AZD1222 vaccination. The receptor's source is an adult in good health. This chain links TRBV3-1 (or the pseudogene TRBV3-2) with TRBJ2-7; D may be TRBD1 (5 bases). In nucleotides, the CDR3 is TGTGCCAGCAGCCAAGGACAGACCTCCTACGAGCAGTACTTC. Protein product: CASSQGQTSYEQYF.